This TCR beta chain was sequenced in a study of shared clonotypes between healthy human individuals. About the research overall: Three plates were used per donor for CD4 naive, three for CD4 memory, two for CD8 naive and one for CD8 memory. Study-wide findings and caveats: Depth was large, yet rarefaction showed that sorted-subset sequencing was incomplete.

With respect to this clone: The antigen is unknown.

At deep level, the assay was performed. Profiling relied on immunoSEQ multiplex PCR, and the TCRdb table lists in-frame clones only, not all of them. The data contain more than 2,000,000 clones, more than 80% of them singletons. The study drew its donors from healthy HIV-negative adults without recent acute infections or vaccinations. V dropped 11 bases and J dropped 4 bases, with 17 bases sitting between them. The CDR3 contains 13 residues. The germline CDR1 and CDR2 sequences are SNHLY and FYNNEI. Sequences were obtained from naive CD4+ T cells sorted from blood. The subset here: CD45RA+ positively selected. The chain uses TRBV2 and TRBJ2-5, with D maybe TRBD2 (7 bases). This TCR came from a man younger than 30 in good health. CDR3 sequence reads: CAWVRGGGETQYF. CDR3 nucleotide sequence: TGTGCCTGGGTGAGGGGGGGAGGAGAGACCCAGTACTTC.